This T cell receptor (beta chain) is from a study of cytomegalovirus exposure and HLA in healthy donors. J gave up 1 base and V 4 bases, and 5 bases lay outside the gene matches. The CDR3 has 16 amino acids. Germline V gives CDR1 MDHEN, CDR2 SYDVKM. Primers for the PCR totalled 60 Vbeta and 13 Jbeta. Only in-frame clones appear in the TCRdb table, and some are missing; sequencing was by immunoSEQ multiplex PCR. This repertoire includes roughly 120,000 clones. The TCR originated in a man younger than 35 in good health and CMV-seronegative. The chain has TRBV28 and TRBJ2-3; TRBD2 matches at 10 bases. Sample: PBMCs. CDR3 DNA: TGTGCCAGCAGTTCGGCCGGGACTAGCGGCACAGATACGCAGTATTTT. It yields the protein CASSSAGTSGTDTQYF.